The present TCR beta chain was sequenced within a study of Ad26.COV2.S vaccination and SARS-CoV-2 variants. As for the study in general: In the COV1001 trial, the donor was in the Ad26.COV2.S arm. Doses of Ad26.COV2.S were injected into muscle once or twice, 56 days apart. Overall study results and limits: Measurement of non-spike TCR breadth gave similar results in vaccine and placebo recipients.

Using immunoSEQ multiplex PCR, the repertoire was profiled, and TCRdb retains in-frame clones only, with some absent. The data contain roughly 510,000 clones, 87% of them singletons. On this clone itself: The antigen is undetermined.

Deletions cut 8 bases from V and 7 bases from J, with 15 bases between. This CDR3 has 13 amino acids. CDR1 and CDR2 (germline): MNHEY, SVGAGI. Treatment reported: over 15 received Ad26.COV2.S at low or high dose, single or two shots; several received placebo; per-sample allocation not given. Sampling occurred on day 63 after the first vaccine or placebo injection. An Ad26 vector expressing Wuhan-strain SARS-CoV-2 spike constituted the vaccine. The sequence was obtained from a person aged 18-65 years who received the Ad26.COV2.S COVID-19 vaccine or a placebo. The chain is built from TRBV6-5 and TRBJ1-5; TRBD1 is a possible D gene (5 bases). The source material was peripheral blood, sampled in a trial of Ad26.COV2.S vaccine versus placebo. The CDR3 nucleotides read TGTGCCAGCCAAGGGGCAGGCGGGCAGCCCCAGCATTTT. This encodes CASQGAGGQPQHF.